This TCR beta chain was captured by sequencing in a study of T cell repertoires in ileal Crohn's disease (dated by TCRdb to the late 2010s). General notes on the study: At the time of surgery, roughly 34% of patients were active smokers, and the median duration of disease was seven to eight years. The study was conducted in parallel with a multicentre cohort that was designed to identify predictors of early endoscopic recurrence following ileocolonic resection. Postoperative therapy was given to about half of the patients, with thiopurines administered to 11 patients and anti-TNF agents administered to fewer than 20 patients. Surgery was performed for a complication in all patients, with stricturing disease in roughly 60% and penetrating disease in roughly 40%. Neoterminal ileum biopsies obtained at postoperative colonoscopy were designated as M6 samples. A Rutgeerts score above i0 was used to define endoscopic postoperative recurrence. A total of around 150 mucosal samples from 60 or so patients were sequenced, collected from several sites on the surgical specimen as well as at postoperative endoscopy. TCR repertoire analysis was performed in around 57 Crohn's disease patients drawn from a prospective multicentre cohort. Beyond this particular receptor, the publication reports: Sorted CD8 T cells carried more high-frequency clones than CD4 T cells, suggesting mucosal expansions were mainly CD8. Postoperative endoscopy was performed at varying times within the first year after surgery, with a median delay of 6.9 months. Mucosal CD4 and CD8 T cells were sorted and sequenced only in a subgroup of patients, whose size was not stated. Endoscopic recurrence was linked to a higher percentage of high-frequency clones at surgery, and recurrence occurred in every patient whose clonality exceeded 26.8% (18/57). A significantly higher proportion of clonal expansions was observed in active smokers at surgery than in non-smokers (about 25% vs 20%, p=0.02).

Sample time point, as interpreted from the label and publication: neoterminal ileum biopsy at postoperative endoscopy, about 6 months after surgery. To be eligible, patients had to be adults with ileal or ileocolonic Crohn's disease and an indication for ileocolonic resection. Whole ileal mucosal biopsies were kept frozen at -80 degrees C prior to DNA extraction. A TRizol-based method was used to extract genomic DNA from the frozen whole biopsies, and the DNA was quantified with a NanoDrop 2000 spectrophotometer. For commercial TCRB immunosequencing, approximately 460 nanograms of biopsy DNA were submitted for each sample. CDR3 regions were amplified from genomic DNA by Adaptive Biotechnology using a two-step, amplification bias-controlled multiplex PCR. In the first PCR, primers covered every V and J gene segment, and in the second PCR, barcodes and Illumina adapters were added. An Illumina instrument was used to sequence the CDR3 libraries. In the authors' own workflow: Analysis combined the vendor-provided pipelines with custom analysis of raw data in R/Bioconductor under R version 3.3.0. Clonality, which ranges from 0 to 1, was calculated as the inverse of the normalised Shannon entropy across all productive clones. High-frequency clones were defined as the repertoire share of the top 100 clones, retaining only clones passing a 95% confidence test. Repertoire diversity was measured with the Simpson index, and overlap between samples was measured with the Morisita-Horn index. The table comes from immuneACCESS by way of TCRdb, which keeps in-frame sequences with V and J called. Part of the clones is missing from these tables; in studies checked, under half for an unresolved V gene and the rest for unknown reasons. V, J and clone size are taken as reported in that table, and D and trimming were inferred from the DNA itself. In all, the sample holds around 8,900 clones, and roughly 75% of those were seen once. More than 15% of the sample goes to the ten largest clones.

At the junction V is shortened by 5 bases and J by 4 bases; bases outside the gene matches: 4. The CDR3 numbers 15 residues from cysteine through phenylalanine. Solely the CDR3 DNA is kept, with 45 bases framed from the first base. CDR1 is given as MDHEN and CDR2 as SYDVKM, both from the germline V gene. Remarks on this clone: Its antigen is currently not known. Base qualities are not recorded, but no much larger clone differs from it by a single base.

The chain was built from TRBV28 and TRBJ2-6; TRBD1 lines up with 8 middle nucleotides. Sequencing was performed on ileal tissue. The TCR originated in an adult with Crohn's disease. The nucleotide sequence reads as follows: TGTGCCAGCAGTCCCCAGGGGGCGGGGGCCAACGTCCTGACTTTC. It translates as CASSPQGAGANVLTF.